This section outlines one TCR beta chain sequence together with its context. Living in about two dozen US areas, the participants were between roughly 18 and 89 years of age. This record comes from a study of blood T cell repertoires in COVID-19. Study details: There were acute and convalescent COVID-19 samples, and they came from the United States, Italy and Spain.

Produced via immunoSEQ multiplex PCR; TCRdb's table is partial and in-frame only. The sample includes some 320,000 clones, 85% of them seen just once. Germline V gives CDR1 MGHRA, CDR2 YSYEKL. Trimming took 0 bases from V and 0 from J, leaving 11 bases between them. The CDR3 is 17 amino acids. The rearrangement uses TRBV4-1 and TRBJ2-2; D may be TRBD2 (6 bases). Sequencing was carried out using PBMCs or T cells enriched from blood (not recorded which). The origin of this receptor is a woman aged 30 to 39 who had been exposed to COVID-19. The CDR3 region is CASSQDYGGTNTGELFF. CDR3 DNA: TGCGCCAGCAGCCAAGATTACGGCGGGACGAACACCGGGGAGCTGTTTTTT.